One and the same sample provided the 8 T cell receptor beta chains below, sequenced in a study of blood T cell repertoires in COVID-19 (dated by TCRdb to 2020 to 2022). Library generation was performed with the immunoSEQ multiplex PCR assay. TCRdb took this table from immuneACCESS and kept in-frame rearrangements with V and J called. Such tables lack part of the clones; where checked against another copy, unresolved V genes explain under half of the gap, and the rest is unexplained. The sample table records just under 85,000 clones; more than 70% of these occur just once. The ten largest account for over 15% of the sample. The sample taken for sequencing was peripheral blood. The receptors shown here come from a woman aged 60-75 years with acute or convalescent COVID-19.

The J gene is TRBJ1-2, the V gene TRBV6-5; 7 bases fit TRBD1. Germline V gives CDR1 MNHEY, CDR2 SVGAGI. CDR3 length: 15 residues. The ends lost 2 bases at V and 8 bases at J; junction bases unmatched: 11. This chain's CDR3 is CASSYGQATIRGYTF. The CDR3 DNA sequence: TGTGCCAGCAGTTACGGACAGGCAACGATACGAGGCTACACCTTC.

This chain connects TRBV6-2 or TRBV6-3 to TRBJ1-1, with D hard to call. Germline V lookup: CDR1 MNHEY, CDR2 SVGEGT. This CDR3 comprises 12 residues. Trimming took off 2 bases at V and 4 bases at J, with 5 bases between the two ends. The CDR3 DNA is TGTGCCAGCAGTTACAGCACCACTGAAGCTTTCTTT. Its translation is CASSYSTTEAFF.

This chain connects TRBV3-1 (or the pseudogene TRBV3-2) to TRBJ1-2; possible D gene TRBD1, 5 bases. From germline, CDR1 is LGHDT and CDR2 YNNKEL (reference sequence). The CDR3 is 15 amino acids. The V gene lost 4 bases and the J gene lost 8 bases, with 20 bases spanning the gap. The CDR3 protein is CASSPFPAREEGYTF. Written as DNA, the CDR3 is TGTGCCAGCAGCCCCTTCCCGGCCAGGGAGGAGGGCTACACCTTC.

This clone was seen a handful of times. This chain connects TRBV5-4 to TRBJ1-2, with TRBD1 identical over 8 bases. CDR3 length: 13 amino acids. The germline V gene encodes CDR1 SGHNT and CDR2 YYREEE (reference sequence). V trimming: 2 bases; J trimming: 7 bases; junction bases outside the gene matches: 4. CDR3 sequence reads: CASSLTTGAGYTF. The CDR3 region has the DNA TGTGCCAGCAGCTTAACGACAGGGGCTGGCTACACCTTC. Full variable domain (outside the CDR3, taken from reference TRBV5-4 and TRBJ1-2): ETGVTQSPTHLIKTRGQQVTLRCSSQSGHNTVSWYQQALGQGPQFIFQYYREEENGRGNFPPRFSGLQFPNYSSELNVNALELDDSALYLCASSLTTGAGYTFGSGTRLTVV.

The CDR3 DNA sequence: TGTGCCAGCAGGGGGGACAGATATGGCTACACCTTC. It is translated as CASRGDRYGYTF. V is TRBV25-1 and J is TRBJ1-2, with 7 bases matching TRBD1. The length of the CDR3 is 12 residues. J gave up 5 bases and V 6 bases, and 3 bases lay outside the gene matches. Germline V gene sequence: CDR1 MGHDK, CDR2 SYGVNS.

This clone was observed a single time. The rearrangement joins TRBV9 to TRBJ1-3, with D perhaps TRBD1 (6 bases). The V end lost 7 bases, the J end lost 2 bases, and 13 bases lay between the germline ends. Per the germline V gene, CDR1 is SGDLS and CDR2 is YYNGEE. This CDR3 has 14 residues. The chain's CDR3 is CASSRGGTGNTIYF. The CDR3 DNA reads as TGTGCCAGCTCACGAGGGGGAACTGGAAACACCATATATTTT.

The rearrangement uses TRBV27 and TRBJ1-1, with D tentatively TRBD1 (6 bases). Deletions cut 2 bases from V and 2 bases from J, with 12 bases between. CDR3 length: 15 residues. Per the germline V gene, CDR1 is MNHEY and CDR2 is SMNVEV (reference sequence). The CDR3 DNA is TGTGCCAGCAGTTTACGGGCAGGGGCAAACACTGAAGCTTTCTTT. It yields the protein CASSLRAGANTEAFF.

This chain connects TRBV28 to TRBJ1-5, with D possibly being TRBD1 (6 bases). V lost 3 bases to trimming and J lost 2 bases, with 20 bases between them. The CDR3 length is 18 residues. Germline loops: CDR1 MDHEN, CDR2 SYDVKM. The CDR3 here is CASSFSGAQGIGNQPQHF. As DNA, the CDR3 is TGTGCCAGCAGTTTCTCTGGCGCCCAGGGGATCGGCAATCAGCCCCAGCATTTT.